A selection of T cell receptor beta chains follows, all from one sample in a study of T cell repertoires in ileal Crohn's disease. Some clones are missing from TCRdb's copy, which holds only in-frame ones; the method was immunoSEQ multiplex PCR. Among 7,000 or so clones listed, around four fifths were seen once. The specimen sequenced was ileal tissue. The receptors shown here come from an adult with Crohn's disease. CDR3s include the opening cysteine and the closing phenylalanine or tryptophan. Fields, in order: J gene, V gene, clone size, D gene, CDR3 DNA, CDR3 protein. The D gene is left open where the match is weak. The size field is filled for only some rows; it gives once, few, many or a size class.

J: TRBJ2-7
V: TRBV18
size: .
D: .
DNA: TGTGCCAGCTCAGACCAGGGGGTTGGAGGGGAGCAGTACTTC
CDR3: CASSDQGVGGEQYF

J: TRBJ2-1
V: TRBV11-2
size: .
D: .
DNA: TGTGCCAGCAGCGCCGCCTCACTTGACGGTTACAATGAGCAGTTCTTC
CDR3: CASSAASLDGYNEQFF

J: TRBJ2-1
V: TRBV18
size: once
D: TRBD1
DNA: TGTGCCAGCTCACCTGGACAGGGGTACAATGAGCAGTTCTTC
CDR3: CASSPGQGYNEQFF

J: TRBJ1-2
V: TRBV18
size: .
D: TRBD1
DNA: TGTGCCAGCTCACCAAGTGTACAGGGGGACTATGGCTACACCTTC
CDR3: CASSPSVQGDYGYTF

J: TRBJ2-1
V: TRBV19
size: .
D: TRBD1
DNA: TGTGCCAGCACCGCTGGACAGGGGGCGAACAATGAGCAGTTCTTC
CDR3: CASTAGQGANNEQFF

J: TRBJ2-3
V: TRBV4-2
size: .
D: TRBD2
DNA: TGTGCCAGCAGCCAACCTACACGGGGGGGCACAGATACGCAGTATTTT
CDR3: CASSQPTRGGTDTQYF

J: TRBJ2-1
V: TRBV5-1
size: .
D: .
DNA: TGCGCCAGCAGCTTGGAGGATTTAGATGAGCAGTTCTTC
CDR3: CASSLEDLDEQFF

J: TRBJ2-1
V: TRBV5-1
size: .
D: .
DNA: TGCGCCAGCAGCTTGGCGACGAGGAGCGATGAGCAGTTCTTC
CDR3: CASSLATRSDEQFF

J: TRBJ1-1
V: TRBV30
size: .
D: TRBD1
DNA: TGTGCCTGGAGTCCCTTGGACAGGGGGACGTCGGGCACTGAAGCTTTCTTT
CDR3: CAWSPLDRGTSGTEAFF

J: TRBJ2-5
V: TRBV5-1
size: .
D: .
DNA: TGCGCCAGCAGCTTGGGAGTGGGTGCCGAGGAGACCCAGTACTTC
CDR3: CASSLGVGAEETQYF

J: TRBJ1-6
V: TRBV28
size: .
D: .
DNA: TGTGCCAGCAGTTCATACGCTGGTAGCTCCTATAATTCACCCCTCCACTTT
CDR3: CASSSYAGSSYNSPLHF

J: TRBJ2-7
V: TRBV10-1
size: .
D: TRBD1
DNA: TGCGCCAGCCCCTGGGACAGAAAGTCCTACGAGCAGTACTTC
CDR3: CASPWDRKSYEQYF

J: TRBJ2-1
V: TRBV5-8
size: .
D: TRBD1
DNA: TGTGCCAGCAGCCTAGGACAGGGTGCCTACAATGAGCAGTTCTTC
CDR3: CASSLGQGAYNEQFF

J: TRBJ1-2
V: TRBV7-9
size: once
D: TRBD1
DNA: TGTGCCAGCAGCCCAGGGGGCGACGGCTATGGCTACACCTTC
CDR3: CASSPGGDGYGYTF

J: TRBJ2-7
V: TRBV19
size: .
D: .
DNA: TGTGCCAGCGGCCAGGGGGGGAGCTCCTACGAGCAGTACTTC
CDR3: CASGQGGSSYEQYF

J: TRBJ2-1
V: TRBV5-3
size: .
D: TRBD1
DNA: TGTGCCAGAAGCTCCGACAGGGGAGCCCACAATGAGCAGTTCTTC
CDR3: CARSSDRGAHNEQFF

J: TRBJ1-1
V: TRBV6-5
size: .
D: .
DNA: TGTGCCAGCAGTTCACCACCGACAGGTTGGAACACTGAAGCTTTCTTT
CDR3: CASSSPPTGWNTEAFF

J: TRBJ1-2
V: TRBV6-5
size: .
D: .
DNA: TGTGCCAGCAGTTCCGGTTTTGGAGTTGCATATGGCTACACCTTC
CDR3: CASSSGFGVAYGYTF

J: TRBJ2-2
V: TRBV10-2
size: .
D: .
DNA: TGCGCCAGCAGTGAGTCCTTAGGACTTACCAGTACCGGGGAGCTGTTTTTT
CDR3: CASSESLGLTSTGELFF

J: TRBJ2-4
V: TRBV19
size: .
D: .
DNA: TGTGCCAGCACCGGGATTCCCGAGGACATTCAGTACTTC
CDR3: CASTGIPEDIQYF

J: TRBJ1-2
V: TRBV29-1
size: few
D: .
DNA: TGCAGCGTTGAAAGGGGCTATGGCTACACCTTC
CDR3: CSVERGYGYTF

J: TRBJ1-1
V: TRBV6-5
size: .
D: .
DNA: TGTGCCAGCAGCCCGGGGAGGGAGCACACTGAAGCTTTCTTT
CDR3: CASSPGREHTEAFF

J: TRBJ1-3
V: TRBV5-6
size: once
D: .
DNA: TGTGCCAGCAGCTTGGTGGGACAAGACTCTGGAAACACCATATATTTT
CDR3: CASSLVGQDSGNTIYF

J: TRBJ1-1
V: TRBV4-2
size: .
D: TRBD1
DNA: TGTGCCAGCAGCCAAGCATGGACAGGGAACACTGAAGCTTTCTTT
CDR3: CASSQAWTGNTEAFF

J: TRBJ1-6
V: TRBV4-2
size: few
D: TRBD1
DNA: TGTGCCAGCAGCCAAGACCCGGGACAGGGGGCTTCACCCCTCCACTTT
CDR3: CASSQDPGQGASPLHF

J: TRBJ1-2
V: TRBV6-5
size: .
D: .
DNA: TGTGCCAGCGGCAAGGAGGGGAGGGTCTTCGCCTTC
CDR3: CASGKEGRVFAF

J: TRBJ1-2
V: TRBV5-6
size: .
D: .
DNA: TGTGCCAGCAGCTTGTGGGCCCTACAAGCCAACTATGGCTACACCTTC
CDR3: CASSLWALQANYGYTF

J: TRBJ2-2
V: TRBV4-2
size: few
D: .
DNA: TGTGCCAGCAGCCAAAAACTAGACACCGGGGAGCTGTTTTTT
CDR3: CASSQKLDTGELFF

J: TRBJ2-7
V: TRBV28
size: .
D: .
DNA: TGTGCCAGCAGCCCAACTCCCGGGCCCCGAGACGAGCAGTACTTC
CDR3: CASSPTPGPRDEQYF

J: TRBJ2-3
V: TRBV27
size: .
D: TRBD2
DNA: TGTGCCAGCCGAGACCTAGCGGGGACAGATACGCAGTATTTT
CDR3: CASRDLAGTDTQYF

J: TRBJ1-3
V: TRBV28
size: .
D: .
DNA: TGTGCCAGTGGAACAGGGATTTTCTCTGTAAACACCATATATTTT
CDR3: CASGTGIFSVNTIYF

J: TRBJ2-1
V: TRBV19
size: .
D: .
DNA: TGTGCCAGTAGTATAGCGGGAGCGAAATATGAGCAGTTCTTC
CDR3: CASSIAGAKYEQFF

J: TRBJ2-1
V: TRBV19
size: few
D: TRBD1
DNA: TGTGCCAGTAGTACTTTGACAGGGGCCGGATACAATGAGCAGTTCTTC
CDR3: CASSTLTGAGYNEQFF

J: TRBJ2-5
V: TRBV5-4
size: .
D: .
DNA: TGTGCCAGCAGCATTACAGGTCGGGGGACCCAGTACTTC
CDR3: CASSITGRGTQYF

J: TRBJ2-1
V: TRBV27
size: medium-sized
D: TRBD2
DNA: TGTGCCAGCAGTCCCGGACTAGCGGGATACAATGAGCAGTTCTTC
CDR3: CASSPGLAGYNEQFF

J: TRBJ1-6
V: TRBV30
size: few
D: TRBD1
DNA: TGTGCCTGGAAAGGGACAGGGGATAATTCACCCCTCCACTTT
CDR3: CAWKGTGDNSPLHF

J: TRBJ2-7
V: TRBV11-2
size: .
D: .
DNA: TGTGCCAGCAGCCCGCGTCGCGAGCAGTACTTC
CDR3: CASSPRREQYF

J: TRBJ1-5
V: TRBV2
size: .
D: .
DNA: TGTGCCAGCAGCAGGGAGACGAGACAGCCCCAGCATTTT
CDR3: CASSRETRQPQHF

J: TRBJ2-3
V: TRBV27
size: .
D: TRBD2
DNA: TGTGCCAGCAGGCAGAGGACTAGCGGGAGTGAGACGCAGTATTTT
CDR3: CASRQRTSGSETQYF

J: TRBJ1-4
V: TRBV9
size: few
D: .
DNA: TGTGCCAGCAGCCTAAGTGGAGAAAAACTGTTTTTT
CDR3: CASSLSGEKLFF

J: TRBJ2-7
V: TRBV7-2
size: .
D: TRBD2
DNA: TGTGCCAGCAGCTTAGATGGAGCGGGGTACTACGAGCAGTACTTC
CDR3: CASSLDGAGYYEQYF

J: TRBJ2-5
V: TRBV6-4
size: .
D: .
DNA: TGTGCCAGCAGTGAGGGCCCACAAGAGACCCAGTACTTC
CDR3: CASSEGPQETQYF

J: TRBJ1-4
V: TRBV5-4
size: .
D: .
DNA: TGTGCCAGCAGCTTAAGTCGACAGCCTCAAAAACTGTTTTTT
CDR3: CASSLSRQPQKLFF

J: TRBJ1-1
V: TRBV28
size: .
D: .
DNA: TGTGCCAGCAGGGGCTACGGGGCCATGAACACTGAAGCTTTCTTT
CDR3: CASRGYGAMNTEAFF

J: TRBJ1-2
V: TRBV28
size: .
D: .
DNA: TGTGCCAGCAGTTCATTGGTGTCGACAGCTTATTATGGCTACACCTTC
CDR3: CASSSLVSTAYYGYTF

J: TRBJ2-5
V: TRBV7-2
size: .
D: .
DNA: TGTGCCAGCAGCTTAGGCGGGACCGGAGAGACCCAGTACTTC
CDR3: CASSLGGTGETQYF

J: TRBJ2-5
V: TRBV7-2
size: .
D: .
DNA: TGTGCCAGCAGCTTAGCCGGGGCCGGAGAGACCCAGTACTTC
CDR3: CASSLAGAGETQYF

J: TRBJ2-7
V: TRBV7-3
size: .
D: TRBD2
DNA: TGTGCCAGCAGCGCCGGGGTAGCGGGAGTTGCCGAGCAGTACTTC
CDR3: CASSAGVAGVAEQYF

J: TRBJ2-7
V: TRBV10-1
size: .
D: TRBD1
DNA: TGCGCCAGCAGTCCCACCGGGACAGCCTACTACGAGCAGTACTTC
CDR3: CASSPTGTAYYEQYF

J: TRBJ1-1
V: TRBV2
size: .
D: TRBD1
DNA: TGTGCCAGCAGGGTGGACAGGGGTGTGGACACTGAAGCTTTCTTT
CDR3: CASRVDRGVDTEAFF

J: TRBJ2-7
V: TRBV5-6
size: .
D: .
DNA: TGTGCCAGCAGCTTGGTCTCCTACGAGCAGTACTTC
CDR3: CASSLVSYEQYF

J: TRBJ1-5
V: TRBV6-6
size: .
D: .
DNA: TGTGCCAGCAGTTACGGCGACAATCAGCCCCAGCATTTT
CDR3: CASSYGDNQPQHF

J: TRBJ2-7
V: TRBV12-5
size: .
D: TRBD1
DNA: TGTGCTAGTGGTTTGCACTCCGGGACAGGGGCCTTGAACGAGCAGTACTTC
CDR3: CASGLHSGTGALNEQYF

J: TRBJ2-2
V: TRBV6-4
size: .
D: TRBD2
DNA: TGTGCCAGCAGACCGGGACTAGACACCGGGGAGCTGTTTTTT
CDR3: CASRPGLDTGELFF

J: TRBJ1-2
V: TRBV19
size: .
D: .
DNA: TGTGCCATACCGAGGGGGGTCTATGGCTACACCTTC
CDR3: CAIPRGVYGYTF

J: TRBJ1-4
V: TRBV7-9
size: once
D: TRBD1
DNA: TGTGCCAGCAGCACTGACAGGGGGGAAAAACTGTTTTTT
CDR3: CASSTDRGEKLFF

J: TRBJ1-2
V: TRBV19
size: .
D: .
DNA: TGTGCCAGTAGTATCCGGGGGGACTATGGCTACACCTTC
CDR3: CASSIRGDYGYTF

J: TRBJ2-7
V: TRBV6-5
size: .
D: .
DNA: TGTGCCAGCAGTAGGGAGAGGGGTAGCTCCTACGAGCAGTACTTC
CDR3: CASSRERGSSYEQYF